The TCR beta chain described here comes from a study of blood T cell repertoires in COVID-19. Study in general: There were acute and convalescent COVID-19 samples, and they came from the United States, Italy and Spain. The cDNA or gDNA used as material had been derived from T cells, B-cell-depleted T cells, or PBMCs.

As originally analysed: Reference gene primer amplification gave nucleated cell count estimates. Measured with immunoSEQ multiplex PCR; TCRdb has only the in-frame clones, and not every one. That table gives V, J and clone size, and the DNA gave D and trimming. The sample shows about 170,000 clones, about 86% of them seen only once. V was clipped by 4 bases and J by 3 bases, with 10 bases between them. CDR3 length: 14 residues. CDR1 is SGHAT and CDR2 is FQNNGV in the germline V gene. The sequence was collected from a human donor with acute or convalescent COVID-19. The donor label of this sample is uncertain. Specimen: peripheral blood. The V call is TRBV11-2, the J call TRBJ1-3; the D gene is possibly TRBD1 (6 bases). The CDR3 DNA sequence: TGTGCCAGCAGCTCACCCAGGGGTGGAAACACCATATATTTT. As protein: CASSSPRGGNTIYF.